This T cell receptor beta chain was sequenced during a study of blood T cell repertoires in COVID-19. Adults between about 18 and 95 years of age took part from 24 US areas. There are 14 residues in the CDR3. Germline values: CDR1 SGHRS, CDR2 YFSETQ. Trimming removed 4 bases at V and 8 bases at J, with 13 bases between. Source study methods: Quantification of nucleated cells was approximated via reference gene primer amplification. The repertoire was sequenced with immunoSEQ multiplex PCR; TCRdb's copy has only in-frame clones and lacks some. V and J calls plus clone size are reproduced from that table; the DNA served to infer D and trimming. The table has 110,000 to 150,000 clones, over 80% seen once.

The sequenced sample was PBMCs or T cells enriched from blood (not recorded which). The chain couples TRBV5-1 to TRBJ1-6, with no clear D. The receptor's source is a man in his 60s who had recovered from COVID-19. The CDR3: CASSPGTEDSPLHF. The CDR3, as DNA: TGCGCCAGCAGCCCGGGAACAGAGGATTCACCCCTCCACTTT.